This record concerns one T cell receptor beta chain sequence. This specimen comes from a study of T cell repertoires in cytomegalovirus infection. A single record per CDR3 protein comes from TCRdb applying MiXCR to the reads. The sample comprises approximately 290,000 distinct CDR3 sequences, roughly 24% of which are singletons, and approximately 15% rests with the top ten. The CDR3 length is 15 residues. In germline, CDR1 is MDHEN, CDR2 SYDVKM. V shed 7 bases and J shed 4 bases, with 19 bases lying between them. The sample comprised PBMCs. The sequence derives from a human donor in good health (CMV status not recorded). Some clones in this sample may be carry-over from other donors' samples. The chain has TRBV28 and TRBJ1-2, with TRBD1 as a possible D gene (6 bases). The CDR3 sequence is CASTSINDRLYGYTF. The CDR3 nucleotides are TGTGCCAGCACCTCTATTAACGACAGGCTCTATGGCTACACCTTC.